This entry features one T cell receptor beta chain sequence. This clone was observed at least ten times. The specificity of this receptor is unknown. Base qualities were left out, and no much larger clone turns up one base away. No patient had received any treatment before thyroid surgery. The study retrospectively analysed patient clinical samples collected from the early 2010s to the late 2010s using T-cell receptor beta sequencing. The sample is drawn from a study of metastatic and nonmetastatic thyroid tumors (dated by TCRdb to 2020 to 2022). Regarding the research as a whole: Repertoires were compared across peripheral blood and tumor or nodule tissue samples from malignant and benign thyroid patients. Beyond this particular receptor, the publication reports: TCR beta diversity was reported as significantly higher in malignant tumors than in benign nodules, in both blood and tumor samples.

The library was generated by PCR. Instrument used: Illumina HiSeq 4000. High-throughput sequencing was used to profile the TCR beta-chain CDR3 region of each patient. In the authors' own workflow: The researchers built a classifier to tell apart papillary thyroid cancer patients with distant metastasis, based on CDR3 differences among clinicopathological groups. The Shannon index was used to measure repertoire diversity, and the Morisita-Horn index was used to measure how similar tumor and blood repertoires were. TCRdb applied fastp at Q25 and MiXCR to the public reads, then kept only in-frame beta chains. TCRdb's processing, not the authors', yielded these V and J calls. In this sample the table shows 20,000 to 25,000 clones, 36% of which occur a single time. The ten most abundant clones make up about 24% of the sample. The germline V gene provides CDR1 ENHRY and CDR2 SYGVKD. V was cut back by 8 bases and J by 7 bases, leaving a gap of 15 bases between them. The CDR3 spans 13 residues, from the cysteine through the phenylalanine. This entry keeps only the CDR3 DNA: 39 bases, framed from base 1.

Sequenced: blood. This receptor was taken from a male donor with papillary thyroid cancer or a benign thyroid nodule (not recorded which). Some clones in this sample may be carry-over from other donors' samples. Recombination linked TRBV10-3 to TRBJ2-1; a weak D assignment points to TRBD1 (8 bases agree). The nucleotides are TGTGCCATCCGGACAGGGAGGGAGAATGAGCAGTTCTTC. It encodes CAIRTGRENEQFF.